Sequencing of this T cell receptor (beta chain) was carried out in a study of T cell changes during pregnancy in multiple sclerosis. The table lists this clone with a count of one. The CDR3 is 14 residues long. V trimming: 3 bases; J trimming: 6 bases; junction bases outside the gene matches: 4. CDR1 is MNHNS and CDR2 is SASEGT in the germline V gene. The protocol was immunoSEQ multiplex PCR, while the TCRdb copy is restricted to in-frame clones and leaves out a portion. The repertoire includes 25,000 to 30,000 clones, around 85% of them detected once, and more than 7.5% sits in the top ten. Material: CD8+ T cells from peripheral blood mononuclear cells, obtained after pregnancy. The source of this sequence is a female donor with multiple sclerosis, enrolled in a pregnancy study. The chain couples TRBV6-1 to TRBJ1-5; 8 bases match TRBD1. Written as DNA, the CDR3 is TGTGCCAGCAGTGACCTGACAGGGGTTCAGCCCCAGCATTTT. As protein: CASSDLTGVQPQHF.